This T cell receptor beta chain was obtained from a study of T cell changes during pregnancy in multiple sclerosis. Germline V gives CDR1 MNHNY, CDR2 SVGAGI (reference sequence). The CDR3 length is 15 residues. Trimming shortened V by 3 bases and J by 2 bases, and 13 bases separated the two germline ends. Some clones are missing from TCRdb's copy, which holds only in-frame ones; the method was immunoSEQ multiplex PCR. Of 45,000 or so clones listed, more than 70% were seen once; the top ten hold 5.9%. This sequence originates from a female donor in good health, enrolled as a control in a pregnancy study. The chain links TRBV6-6 to TRBJ1-2; the D gene is possibly TRBD1 (5 bases). Sequences were derived from CD8+ T cells from peripheral blood mononuclear cells, sampled after pregnancy. CDR3 in DNA: TGTGCCAGCAGTTATGACAGACAAGGGAACTATGGCTACACCTTC. Its protein product is CASSYDRQGNYGYTF.